What follows are 9 T cell receptor beta chains derived from one specimen sequenced in a study of T cell responses to AZD1222 COVID-19 vaccine. Some clones are missing from TCRdb's copy, which holds only in-frame ones; the method was immunoSEQ multiplex PCR. Here the sample spans nearly 90,000 clones, around 88% being singletons. Sequencing used peripheral blood, obtained on day 0 of MenACWY control vaccination. These receptors came from an adult in good health.

The chain employs TRBV9 and TRBJ1-1; D possibly corresponds to TRBD1 (5 bases). The CDR3 runs 15 residues. V gave up 0 bases and J gave up 5 bases, with 14 bases separating them. In germline, CDR1 is SGDLS, CDR2 YYNGEE. This CDR3 reads CASSVDGRVGTEAFF. Here the CDR3 DNA reads TGTGCCAGCAGCGTAGACGGCAGGGTGGGGACTGAAGCTTTCTTT.

The chain links TRBV6-2 or TRBV6-3 to TRBJ2-7; possibly TRBD1 or TRBD2 for D (5 bases each). The CDR3 consists of 14 residues. CDR1 is MNHEY, CDR2 SVGEGT, per germline. V shed 0 bases and J shed 2 bases, with 8 bases lying between them. The CDR3, as DNA: TGTGCCAGCAGTTACTCGGGGGACCCCTACGAGCAGTACTTC. It specifies CASSYSGDPYEQYF.

This chain links TRBV24-1 with TRBJ1-1; TRBD1 matches 9 bases. V was pared by 4 bases and J by 7 bases, with 9 bases of the junction left unmatched. This CDR3 is built from 15 residues. Germline CDR1 KGHDR, CDR2 SFDVKD. In DNA form, the CDR3 reads TGTGCCACCAGTGAAACGGGACAGGGATGGGATGAAGCTTTCTTT. Its protein is CATSETGQGWDEAFF.

This chain connects TRBV12-3 or TRBV12-4 to TRBJ1-2, with a weak D call TRBD1 (6 bases). The CDR3 is made up of 12 amino acids. V was trimmed by 5 bases and J by 5 bases, leaving 9 bases between them. The CDR3 sequence is CASSGDNYGYTF. In DNA, the CDR3 is TGTGCCAGCAGTGGGGACAATTATGGCTACACCTTC.

The rearrangement uses TRBV19 and TRBJ1-6, with D perhaps TRBD1 (5 bases). The CDR3 loop spans 15 amino acids. Trimming removed 10 bases at V and 7 bases at J, with 20 bases between. Germline CDR1 is LNHDA and CDR2 is SQIVND (reference sequence). The CDR3 bases are TGTGCCATGAAATGGGAGGGGATCGGGAATTCACCCCTCCACTTT. Translating gives CAMKWEGIGNSPLHF.

This clone was seen at least ten times. The V and J genes are TRBV6-5 and TRBJ2-1, with D unresolved. The germline CDR1 and CDR2 sequences are MNHEY and SVGAGI. Trimming removed 6 bases from V and 2 bases from J, with 11 bases in between. The CDR3 consists of 14 residues. The CDR3 loop is CASSPGLAYNEQFF. The CDR3, as DNA: TGTGCCAGCAGCCCCGGGCTCGCCTACAATGAGCAGTTCTTC.

As DNA, the CDR3 is TGTGCCAGTAGTCCAGACAGGGGGAGCTATGGCTACACCTTC. This gives the protein CASSPDRGSYGYTF. V gene TRBV19 combines with J gene TRBJ1-2; TRBD1 aligns across 9 bases. Trimming removed 5 bases from V and 4 bases from J; junction bases left unmatched: 5. There are 14 residues in the CDR3. Germline CDR1 LNHDA, CDR2 SQIVND (reference sequence).

This clone was recorded only once. The chain recombines TRBV15 with TRBJ1-3, with D hard to call. This CDR3 is built from 14 residues. Germline lookup yields CDR1 LNHNV and CDR2 YYDKDF (reference sequence). V was pared by 1 base and J by 4 bases, with 8 bases between. The DNA for the CDR3 is TGTGCCACCAGCAGAGGGCAAGACGGAAACACCATATATTTT. Encoded protein: CATSRGQDGNTIYF.

The V and J genes are TRBV5-4 and TRBJ1-1; 7 nucleotides agree with TRBD1. Germline values: CDR1 SGHNT, CDR2 YYREEE (reference sequence). This CDR3 region has 13 residues. Germline trimming cut 5 bases from V and 6 bases from J; bases unmatched to any gene: 7. The CDR3 region has the DNA TGTGCCAGCAGGACGGACAGGACAGCTGAAGCTTTCTTT. It encodes CASRTDRTAEAFF.